The 22 T cell receptor beta chains given below trace back to one sample, sequenced in a study of shared clonotypes between healthy human individuals (dated by TCRdb to about 2020). To prepare the library, the immunoSEQ multiplex PCR assay was applied. TCRdb took this table from immuneACCESS and kept in-frame rearrangements with V and J called. Such tables lack part of the clones; where checked against another copy, unresolved V genes explain under half of the gap, and the rest is unexplained. This sample lists over 850,000 clones; around 78% were detected once. Of the sample, around 0.47% falls within the top ten clones. The sequenced sample consisted of memory CD4+ T cells from PBMCs. The sample's cell subset or site label is to be understood as: CD45RA-negative fraction. These TCRs come from a man aged 18 to 29 in good health. Some clones in this sample may be carry-over from other donors' samples.

This clone showed up just a few times. The chain joins TRBV9 to TRBJ2-5, with TRBD2 as a possible D gene (6 bases). The V gene lost 1 base and the J gene lost 9 bases, with 22 bases spanning the gap. This CDR3 has 16 amino acids. The germline V gene has CDR1 SGDLS and CDR2 YYNGEE. The chain's CDR3 is CASSVSGAADERAQYF. The CDR3 nucleotides are TGTGCCAGCAGCGTATCGGGAGCGGCCGACGAAAGGGCCCAGTACTTC.

The J gene is TRBJ1-5, the V gene TRBV2; weak D call: TRBD1 (5 bases). This CDR3 has 15 residues. The V gene lost 1 base and the J gene lost 6 bases, with 13 bases spanning the gap. Germline loops: CDR1 SNHLY, CDR2 FYNNEI. CDR3 loop: CASSEEGQGGQPQHF. CDR3 DNA: TGTGCCAGCAGTGAAGAGGGTCAGGGAGGTCAGCCCCAGCATTTT. The whole variable domain, filled in from reference TRBV2 and TRBJ1-5, reads EPEVTQTPSHQVTQMGQEVILRCVPISNHLYFYWYRQILGQKVEFLVSFYNNEISEKSEIFDDQFSVERPDGSNFTLKIRSTKLEDSAMYFCASSEEGQGGQPQHFGDGTRLSIL.

The chain employs TRBV5-1 and TRBJ2-5; possible D gene TRBD1, 6 bases. In germline, CDR1 is SGHRS, CDR2 YFSETQ. V lost 2 bases and J lost 5, with 19 bases in between. The CDR3 is made up of 16 amino acids. Written as DNA, the CDR3 is TGCGCCAGCAGCTTTTTGGGGGCAGGGACGTCGGAGACCCAGTACTTC. Amino acid sequence: CASSFLGAGTSETQYF.

The chain carries TRBV7-2 and TRBJ2-1; D ambiguous. The CDR3 length is 14 residues. Trimming took 6 bases from V and 7 from J, leaving 16 bases between them. Germline V gene lookup returns CDR1 SGHTA and CDR2 FQGNSA. In DNA, the CDR3 is TGTGCCAGCAGTCCCCGACTGGGTTCTAATGAGCAGTTCTTC. This codes for CASSPRLGSNEQFF.

This rearrangement joins TRBV7-2 to TRBJ2-7, with 8 nucleotides matching TRBD1. This CDR3 spans 15 amino acids. The germline CDR1 and CDR2 sequences are SGHTA and FQGNSA. J was trimmed by 2 bases and V by 3 bases; bases with no gene match: 6. CDR3 residues: CASSFPGQATYEQYF. The CDR3 nucleotides read TGTGCCAGCAGCTTCCCGGGACAGGCTACCTACGAGCAGTACTTC.

The sample holds many counts of this clone. CDR3 sequence reads: CASRTQGYSGNTIYF. In nucleotides, the CDR3 is TGTGCCAGCAGGACACAAGGGTACTCTGGAAACACCATATATTTT. The chain has TRBV2 and TRBJ1-3; D is unresolved. Trimming removed 6 bases at V and 0 bases at J, with 12 bases between. This CDR3 region has 15 residues. The germline CDR1 and CDR2 sequences are SNHLY and FYNNEI.

CDR3 sequence: CASVGTGTRPGDTQYF. The CDR3 DNA is TGTGCCAGCGTAGGGACAGGGACGAGGCCTGGGGATACGCAGTATTTT. The chain is built from TRBV28 and TRBJ2-3; 9 bases map to TRBD1. Trimming at V came to 8 bases and at J to 6 bases, leaving 15 bases not matched to a gene. CDR3 length equals 16 residues. Germline CDR1 reads MDHEN; CDR2 reads SYDVKM.

J is TRBJ2-7 and V is TRBV29-1; TRBD2 is a possible D gene (5 bases). The ends were cut back, 3 bases at V and 3 bases at J, with 9 bases in the middle. Looked up from germline, CDR1 is SQVTM and CDR2 is ANQGSEA. This CDR3 has 12 amino acids. CDR3 in DNA: TGCAGCGTTGAGGCCGGGAACTACGAGCAGTACTTC. It encodes CSVEAGNYEQYF.

The chain carries TRBV2 and TRBJ2-2; D gene uncertain. V lost 7 bases to trimming and J lost 6 bases, with 21 bases between them. CDR1 SNHLY and CDR2 FYNNEI come from the germline V gene. The length of the CDR3 is 16 residues. CDR3 coding DNA: TGTGCCAGCATGTTCGGCAACTTCATGGGGTCCGGGGAGCTGTTTTTT. Translation gives CASMFGNFMGSGELFF. The complete variable domain, with remaining parts taken from reference TRBV2 and TRBJ2-2, reads EPEVTQTPSHQVTQMGQEVILRCVPISNHLYFYWYRQILGQKVEFLVSFYNNEISEKSEIFDDQFSVERPDGSNFTLKIRSTKLEDSAMYFCASMFGNFMGSGELFFGEGSRLTVL.

This clone was seen just once. Relative to the germline gene, one junction end is altered; a read error may explain this. The chain joins TRBV7-2 to TRBJ2-3; 9 nucleotides align to TRBD2. The CDR3 runs to 15 residues. Germline CDR1 is SGHTA and CDR2 is FQGNSA. CDR3: CASSVAGVLVDTQYF. CDR3 nucleotide sequence: TGTGCCAGCAGCGTAGCGGGAGTTCTCGTAGATACGCAGTATTTT.

This clone was picked up one time. V gene TRBV7-9 combines with J gene TRBJ2-7, with D uncertain. The CDR3 covers 15 residues. Per germline, CDR1 SEHNR and CDR2 FQNEAQ (reference sequence). V was trimmed by 0 bases and J by 5 bases, leaving 14 bases between them. The DNA of the CDR3 is TGTGCCAGCAGCTTAGCGGGGTGGGAATGGGACGAGCAGTACTTC. Translating gives CASSLAGWEWDEQYF.

V gene TRBV28 combines with J gene TRBJ2-7; a possible D gene is TRBD1 (5 bases). In germline, CDR1 is MDHEN, CDR2 SYDVKM. This CDR3 is built from 13 residues. V was cut by 7 bases and J by 3 bases, with 13 bases left in between. CDR3 bases: TGTGCCAGCACCCAGTGGGGCCGCTACGAGCAGTACTTC. The encoded protein is CASTQWGRYEQYF.

The rearrangement links TRBV6-6 to TRBJ2-7; 13 nucleotides align to TRBD2. Unmatched junction bases numbered 4, after V lost 2 bases and J lost 6 bases. Germline CDR1 reads MNHNY; CDR2 reads SVGAGI (reference sequence). CDR3 length: 15 amino acids. CDR3 sequence: CASSYEGLAGLEQYF. The DNA for the CDR3 is TGTGCCAGCAGTTACGAGGGACTAGCGGGACTCGAGCAGTACTTC.

The V and J genes are TRBV28 and TRBJ2-1; 10 bases line up with TRBD1. CDR3 length: 15 residues. Per germline, CDR1 MDHEN and CDR2 SYDVKM. The ends lost 6 bases at V and 7 bases at J; junction bases unmatched: 9. The chain's CDR3 is CASRGWTGGANEQFF. The CDR3 DNA sequence: TGTGCCAGCAGAGGCTGGACAGGGGGGGCGAATGAGCAGTTCTTC. Supplemented by reference TRBV28 and TRBJ2-1, the full variable domain reads DVKVTQSSRYLVKRTGEKVFLECVQDMDHENMFWYRQDPGLGLRLIYFSYDVKMKEKGDIPEGYSVSREKKERFSLILESASTNQTSMYLCASRGWTGGANEQFFGPGTRLTVL.

The chain uses TRBV6-1 and TRBJ1-2, with D possibly being TRBD1 (6 bases). This CDR3 has 12 residues. Between the trimmed V and J ends, which lost 11 bases and 2 bases, there was a span of 12 bases. Germline-derived CDR1 and CDR2 are MNHNS and SASEGT. The CDR3 spells CAQGQLNYGYTF. DNA for the CDR3: TGTGCCCAGGGACAACTCAACTATGGCTACACCTTC.

J is TRBJ1-1 and V is TRBV2; D is unresolved. CDR1 SNHLY and CDR2 FYNNEI come from the germline V gene. This CDR3 region has 13 residues. Trimming cost V 4 bases and J 3 bases, with 9 bases left between them. The CDR3 sequence is CASSGQRYTEAFF. The DNA of the CDR3 is TGTGCCAGCAGTGGGCAGCGTTACACTGAAGCTTTCTTT.

This clone was counted many times. Additional DNA sequences in this sample encode the identical CDR3. The V gene is TRBV28, the J gene TRBJ1-1, with D perhaps TRBD1 (5 bases). The CDR3 runs 13 residues. Trimming removed 4 bases at V and 1 base at J, with 7 bases between. Per germline, CDR1 MDHEN and CDR2 SYDVKM. This chain's CDR3 is CASSSTGNTEAFF. The CDR3, as DNA: TGTGCCAGCAGTTCCACAGGGAACACTGAAGCTTTCTTT.

This chain joins TRBV28 and TRBJ1-5, with D hard to call. V lost 3 bases to trimming and J lost 2 bases, with 8 bases between them. This CDR3 is built from 14 residues. Germline assignment: CDR1 MDHEN and CDR2 SYDVKM. CDR3 amino acids: CASSFEVGNQPQHF. The CDR3 nucleotides are TGTGCCAGCAGTTTCGAGGTAGGCAATCAGCCCCAGCATTTT.

For the CDR3, the DNA is TGTGCCAGCAGCTTAGAGAGTAGCGGGCGCAAAACAGGCCACGAGCAGTACTTC. Translation gives CASSLESSGRKTGHEQYF. The chain joins TRBV7-2 to TRBJ2-7; 7 nucleotides align to TRBD2. CDR1 is SGHTA and CDR2 is FQGNSA in the germline V gene. The CDR3 covers 18 residues. The ends lost 1 base at V and 5 bases at J; junction bases unmatched: 17.

The V and J genes are TRBV5-1 and TRBJ2-2; D is undetermined. V dropped 1 base and J dropped 6 bases, with 13 bases sitting between them. Germline CDR1 SGHRS, CDR2 YFSETQ. This CDR3 region has 15 residues. In DNA form, the CDR3 reads TGCGCCAGCAGCTTGTATTTATCTGGGCCCGGGGAGCTGTTTTTT. It codes for CASSLYLSGPGELFF. Variable domain in full (rest from reference TRBV5-1 and TRBJ2-2): KAGVTQTPRYLIKTRGQQVTLSCSPISGHRSVSWYQQTPGQGLQFLFEYFSETQRNKGNFPGRFSGRQFSNSRSEMNVSTLELGDSALYLCASSLYLSGPGELFFGEGSRLTVL.

This clone was seen a few times. This sequence joins TRBV4-3 and TRBJ1-2, with unresolved D. The CDR3 loop spans 15 amino acids. CDR1 LGHNA and CDR2 YSLEER come from the germline V gene. The V end was cut by 0 bases, the J end by 4 bases, with 12 bases between. The CDR3 nucleotides read TGCGCCAGCAGCCAAGATAGTAATTGGGTCTATGGCTACACCTTC. Residues: CASSQDSNWVYGYTF.

This clone was seen once. This sequence joins TRBV10-3 and TRBJ1-1; D uncertain. This CDR3 has 15 residues. V was pared by 6 bases and J by 0 bases, with 14 bases between. The germline gives CDR1 ENHRY, CDR2 SYGVKD. The CDR3 protein is CAISQDPLMNTEAFF. DNA of the CDR3: TGTGCCATCAGCCAGGACCCGTTGATGAACACTGAAGCTTTCTTT.